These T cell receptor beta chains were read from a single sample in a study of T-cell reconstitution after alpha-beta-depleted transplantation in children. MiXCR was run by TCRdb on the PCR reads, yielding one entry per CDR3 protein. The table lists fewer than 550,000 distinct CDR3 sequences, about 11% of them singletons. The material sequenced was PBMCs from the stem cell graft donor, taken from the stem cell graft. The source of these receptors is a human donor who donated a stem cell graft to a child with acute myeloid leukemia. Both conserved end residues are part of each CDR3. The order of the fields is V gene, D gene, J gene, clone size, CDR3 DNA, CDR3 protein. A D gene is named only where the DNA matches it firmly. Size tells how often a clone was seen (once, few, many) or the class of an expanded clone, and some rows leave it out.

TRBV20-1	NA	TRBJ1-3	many	TGCAGTGCTAGCCGGGGCTCCCTCTCTGGAAACACCATATATTTT	CSASRGSLSGNTIYF
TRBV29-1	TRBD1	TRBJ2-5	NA	TGCAGCGCAATGACAGGGCCTGGGGAGACCCAGTACTTC	CSAMTGPGETQYF
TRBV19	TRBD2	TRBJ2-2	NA	TGTGCCAGTAGTAAACCGGGACTAGCGGAGAACACCGGGGAGCTGTTTTTT	CASSKPGLAENTGELFF
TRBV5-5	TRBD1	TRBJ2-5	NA	TGTGCCAGCAGTTGGGGGACAGGGGGAGAGACCCAGTACTTC	CASSWGTGGETQYF
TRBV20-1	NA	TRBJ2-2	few	TGCAGTGCTAGACTGCGGGGCACCGGGGAGCTGTTTTTT	CSARLRGTGELFF
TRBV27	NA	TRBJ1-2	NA	TGTGCCAGCGCTCCCGAGGGCGGCTATGGCTACACCTTC	CASAPEGGYGYTF
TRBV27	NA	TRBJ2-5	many	TGTGCCAGCCGGCGAGGAATGGAGACCCAGTACTTC	CASRRGMETQYF
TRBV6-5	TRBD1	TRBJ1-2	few	TGTGCCAGCAGTACCCGAACAGGGGGGGACTATGGCTACACCTTC	CASSTRTGGDYGYTF
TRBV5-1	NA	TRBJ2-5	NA	TGCGCCAGCAGCTTGATGGGTGAAGAGACCCAGTACTTC	CASSLMGEETQYF
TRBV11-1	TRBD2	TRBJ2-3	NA	TGTGCCAGCAGCTCAAGATTGAGACTAGCGGGAGGCTTCACAGATACGCAGTATTTT	CASSSRLRLAGGFTDTQYF
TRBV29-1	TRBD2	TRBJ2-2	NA	TGCAGCGTACTAGCGGGAGTGGAGGAGCTGTTTTTT	CSVLAGVEELFF
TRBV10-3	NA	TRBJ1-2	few	TGCCCAACACCCGACGCGGGGGGCGATGGCTACACCTTC	CPTPDAGGDGYTF
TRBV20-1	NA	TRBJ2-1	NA	TGCAGTGCTAGAGGGCTAGCCCCTGAGCAGTTCTTC	CSARGLAPEQFF
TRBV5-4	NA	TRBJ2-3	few	TGTGCCAGCAGCTTGGAGGTTAGCCACCCCGCTCAGTATTTT	CASSLEVSHPAQYF
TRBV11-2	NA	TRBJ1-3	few	TGTGCCAGCAGCTTGTGGGGGGCGCCTGGAAACACCATATATTTT	CASSLWGAPGNTIYF
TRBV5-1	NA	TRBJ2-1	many	TGCGCCAGCAGCAAGACCCCGGGACATATATCCTACAATGAGCAGTTCTTC	CASSKTPGHISYNEQFF
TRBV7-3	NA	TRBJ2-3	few	TGTGCCAGCAGCTACCCCCGCGGTCAGGACCCCACAGATACGCAGTATTTT	CASSYPRGQDPTDTQYF
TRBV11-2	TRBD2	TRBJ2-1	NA	TGTGCCAGCAGCTCTAGAGCCCGGGCGGGGGGGTACTACAATGAGCAGTTCTTC	CASSSRARAGGYYNEQFF
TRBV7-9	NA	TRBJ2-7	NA	TGTGCCAGCAGCCCGGGGGCGGCTCAGTACTTC	CASSPGAAQYF
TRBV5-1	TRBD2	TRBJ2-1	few	TGCGCCAGCAGTGGGCATAGCGGGGGGGCCGCTTTTGAGCAGTTCTTC	CASSGHSGGAAFEQFF
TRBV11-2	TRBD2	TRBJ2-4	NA	TGTGCCAGCAGCTCCCCCCGCCTAGCGGGGGTTTTGGACAAAAACATTCAGTACTTC	CASSSPRLAGVLDKNIQYF
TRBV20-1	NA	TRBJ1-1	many	TGCAGTGCTAGAGATGATCGGTCAATTGAAGCTTTCTTT	CSARDDRSIEAFF
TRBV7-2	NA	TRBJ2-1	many	TGTGCCAGCAGCTTAGACAGGACCTTCAATGAGCAGTTCTTC	CASSLDRTFNEQFF
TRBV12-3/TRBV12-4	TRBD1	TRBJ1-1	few	TGTGCCAGCAGCCGACGGACAGGGGGAGATAGCACTGAAGCTTTCTTT	CASSRRTGGDSTEAFF